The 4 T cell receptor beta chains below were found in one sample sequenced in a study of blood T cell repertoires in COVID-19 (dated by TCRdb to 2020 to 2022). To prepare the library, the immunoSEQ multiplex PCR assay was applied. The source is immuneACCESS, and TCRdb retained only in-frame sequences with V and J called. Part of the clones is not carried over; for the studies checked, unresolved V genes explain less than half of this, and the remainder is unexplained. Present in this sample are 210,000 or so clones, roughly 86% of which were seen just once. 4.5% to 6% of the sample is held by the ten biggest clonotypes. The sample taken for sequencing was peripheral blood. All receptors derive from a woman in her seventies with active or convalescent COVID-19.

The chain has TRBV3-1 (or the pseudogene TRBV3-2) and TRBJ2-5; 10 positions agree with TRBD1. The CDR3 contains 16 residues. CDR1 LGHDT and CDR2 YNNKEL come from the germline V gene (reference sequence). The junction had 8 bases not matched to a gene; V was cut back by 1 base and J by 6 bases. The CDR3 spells CASSQGPTGGRQTQYF. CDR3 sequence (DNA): TGTGCCAGCAGCCAAGGACCGACAGGGGGCAGGCAGACCCAGTACTTC.

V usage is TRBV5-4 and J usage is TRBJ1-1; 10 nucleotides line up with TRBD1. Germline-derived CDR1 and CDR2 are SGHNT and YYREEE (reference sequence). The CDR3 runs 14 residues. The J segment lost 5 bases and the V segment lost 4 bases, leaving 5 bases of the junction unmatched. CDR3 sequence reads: CASSPTDRGTEAFF. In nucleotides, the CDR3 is TGTGCCAGCAGCCCCACGGACAGGGGGACTGAAGCTTTCTTT.

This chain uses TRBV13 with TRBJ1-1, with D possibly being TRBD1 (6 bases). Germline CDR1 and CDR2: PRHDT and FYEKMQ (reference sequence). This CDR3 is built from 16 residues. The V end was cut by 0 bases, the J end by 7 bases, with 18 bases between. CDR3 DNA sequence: TGTGCCAGCAGCTTAGGCAGAAGCCAGGGGAGCTATGAAGCTTTCTTT. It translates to CASSLGRSQGSYEAFF.

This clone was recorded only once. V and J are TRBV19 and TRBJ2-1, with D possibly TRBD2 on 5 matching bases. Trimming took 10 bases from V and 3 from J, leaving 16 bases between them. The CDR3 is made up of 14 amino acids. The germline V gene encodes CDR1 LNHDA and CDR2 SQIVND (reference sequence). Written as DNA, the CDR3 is TGTGCCACAAAGAAAGACTACGACTACAATGAGCAGTTCTTC. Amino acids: CATKKDYDYNEQFF.